Described below is a single T cell receptor (beta chain) sequence and its context. The antigen is not known. The data were taken from a study of cytomegalovirus exposure and HLA in healthy donors. Study-wide results and limits: It emerged from a later analysis that several of the most significant clusters appeared to be linked to common viral pathogens. V- and J-gene trimming in TCR beta was tied to a missense DCLRE1C variant by an analysis performed later.

Germline V gives CDR1 SGHNT, CDR2 YYREEE (reference sequence). This CDR3 is 17 amino acids long. The trim removed 4 bases at V and 1 base at J, leaving 8 bases unmatched. PCR was performed using 60 Vbeta and 13 Jbeta primers. The table came from immunoSEQ multiplex PCR; TCRdb's copy has only in-frame clones and leaves some out. In the table there are about 120,000 clones, 65% to 80% of which are singletons. Sequencing was done on a sample of PBMCs. The gene calls are TRBV5-4 and TRBJ2-2; TRBD2 matches at 9 bases. The clonotype comes from a female donor in good health and CMV-seronegative. CDR3 amino acids: CASSLPRAGGNTGELFF. The CDR3 DNA reads as TGTGCCAGCAGCCTCCCCAGAGCGGGGGGGAACACCGGGGAGCTGTTTTTT.